This is a list of T cell receptor beta chains from one sample in a study of Graves' ophthalmopathy and Graves' hyperthyroidism. MiXCR, run by TCRdb on the multiplex PCR reads, gives a single entry per CDR3 protein. The table shows about 220,000 distinct CDR3 sequences, with 20% to 25% occurring only once. Sequenced input: peripheral blood. The receptor source for this set is a woman in her forties or fifties with Graves' ophthalmopathy. CDR3s include the opening cysteine and the closing phenylalanine or tryptophan. The D gene is left open where the match is weak. Size is stated for part of the rows, as once, few or many counts, or as a class when the clone is expanded.

abundance: few; v_gene: TRBV20-1; j_gene: TRBJ2-5; d_gene: .; CDR3aa: CSASLAITQETQYF; CDR3nt: TGCAGTGCTAGTCTGGCCATCACCCAAGAGACCCAGTACTTC
abundance: .; v_gene: TRBV12-3/TRBV12-4; j_gene: TRBJ1-2; d_gene: .; CDR3aa: CASSSGPLHDGYTF; CDR3nt: TGTGCCAGCAGTTCTGGCCCACTCCATGATGGCTACACCTTC
abundance: once; v_gene: TRBV28; j_gene: TRBJ2-2; d_gene: .; CDR3aa: CASILGAYTGELFF; CDR3nt: TGTGCCAGCATCTTAGGTGCCTACACCGGGGAGCTGTTTTTT
abundance: many; v_gene: TRBV20-1; j_gene: TRBJ1-5; d_gene: .; CDR3aa: CSASGGRGVGNQPQHF; CDR3nt: TGCAGTGCTAGCGGTGGCAGGGGAGTGGGCAATCAGCCCCAGCATTTT
abundance: many; v_gene: TRBV28; j_gene: TRBJ1-1; d_gene: TRBD1; CDR3aa: CASPGQGGMNTEAFF; CDR3nt: TGTGCCAGTCCTGGACAGGGAGGAATGAACACTGAAGCTTTCTTT
abundance: many; v_gene: TRBV3-1; j_gene: TRBJ2-7; d_gene: .; CDR3aa: CASSQEGYEQYF; CDR3nt: TGTGCCAGCAGCCAAGAGGGATACGAGCAGTACTTC
abundance: many; v_gene: TRBV3-1; j_gene: TRBJ1-6; d_gene: .; CDR3aa: CASSQGGISPLHF; CDR3nt: TGTGCCAGCAGCCAGGGGGGGATTTCACCCCTCCACTTT
abundance: few; v_gene: TRBV7-9; j_gene: TRBJ1-1; d_gene: .; CDR3aa: CASSLLGAEAFF; CDR3nt: TGTGCCAGCAGCCTCCTGGGGGCTGAAGCTTTCTTT
abundance: many; v_gene: TRBV3-1; j_gene: TRBJ1-2; d_gene: .; CDR3aa: CASSQGWTTGNGYTF; CDR3nt: TGTGCCAGCAGCCAAGGGTGGACCACAGGGAATGGCTACACCTTC
abundance: many; v_gene: TRBV7-9; j_gene: TRBJ1-6; d_gene: .; CDR3aa: CASSLVRPGGNSPLHF; CDR3nt: TGTGCCAGCAGCTTAGTTCGGCCGGGGGGGAATTCACCCCTCCACTTT
abundance: .; v_gene: TRBV7-2; j_gene: TRBJ2-5; d_gene: .; CDR3aa: CASSPELPPETQYF; CDR3nt: TGTGCCAGCAGCCCGGAACTACCTCCGGAGACCCAGTACTTC
abundance: once; v_gene: TRBV30; j_gene: TRBJ2-5; d_gene: .; CDR3aa: CAWKLWGRETQYF; CDR3nt: TGTGCCTGGAAGTTGTGGGGGCGGGAGACCCAGTACTTC
abundance: many; v_gene: TRBV12-3/TRBV12-4; j_gene: TRBJ1-2; d_gene: .; CDR3aa: CASSLAWIYGYTF; CDR3nt: TGTGCCAGCAGTTTAGCTTGGATCTATGGCTACACCTTC
abundance: .; v_gene: TRBV25-1; j_gene: TRBJ2-7; d_gene: TRBD1; CDR3aa: CASKQGAYEQYF; CDR3nt: TGTGCCAGCAAACAGGGGGCCTACGAGCAGTACTTC
abundance: .; v_gene: TRBV3-1; j_gene: TRBJ1-1; d_gene: .; CDR3aa: CASSSEGGTTEAFF; CDR3nt: TGTGCCAGCAGTTCTGAAGGGGGGACCACTGAAGCTTTCTTT
abundance: many; v_gene: TRBV7-8; j_gene: TRBJ1-1; d_gene: .; CDR3aa: CASSTHGRVVTEAFF; CDR3nt: TGTGCCAGCAGCACGCACGGCAGGGTCGTCACTGAAGCTTTCTTT
abundance: many; v_gene: TRBV30; j_gene: TRBJ1-1; d_gene: TRBD1; CDR3aa: CAWVNRGLVEAFF; CDR3nt: TGTGCCTGGGTAAACAGGGGGCTTGTTGAAGCTTTCTTT
abundance: many; v_gene: TRBV7-2; j_gene: TRBJ2-7; d_gene: .; CDR3aa: CASSLSSAPSGEQYF; CDR3nt: TGTGCCAGCAGCTTAAGCTCGGCCCCTTCGGGCGAGCAGTACTTC
abundance: few; v_gene: TRBV2; j_gene: TRBJ1-1; d_gene: .; CDR3aa: CATRNRVTEAFF; CDR3nt: TGTGCCACCCGAAACAGGGTCACTGAAGCTTTCTTT
abundance: many; v_gene: TRBV12-3/TRBV12-4; j_gene: TRBJ1-5; d_gene: TRBD1; CDR3aa: CASSAQTGRLSNQPQHF; CDR3nt: TGTGCCAGCAGTGCCCAGACAGGGAGGCTAAGCAATCAGCCCCAGCATTTT
abundance: many; v_gene: TRBV11-1; j_gene: TRBJ2-7; d_gene: TRBD1; CDR3aa: CASREGQAEGEQYF; CDR3nt: TGTGCCAGCAGAGAAGGACAGGCTGAAGGGGAGCAGTACTTC
abundance: many; v_gene: TRBV19; j_gene: TRBJ2-5; d_gene: .; CDR3aa: CASSIDHARGEQQYF; CDR3nt: TGTGCCAGTAGTATAGATCATGCGAGAGGGGAGCAGCAGTACTTC
abundance: many; v_gene: TRBV6-1; j_gene: TRBJ2-1; d_gene: .; CDR3aa: CASMGQNEQFF; CDR3nt: TGTGCCAGCATGGGACAAAATGAGCAGTTCTTC
abundance: many; v_gene: TRBV12-5; j_gene: TRBJ2-2; d_gene: TRBD1; CDR3aa: CASGLATGTGIGELFF; CDR3nt: TGTGCTAGTGGTTTGGCGACCGGGACAGGGATCGGGGAGCTGTTTTTT
abundance: many; v_gene: TRBV6-1; j_gene: TRBJ2-7; d_gene: TRBD2; CDR3aa: CASSESGRAYEQYF; CDR3nt: TGTGCCAGCAGTGAAAGCGGGAGGGCCTACGAGCAGTACTTC
abundance: .; v_gene: TRBV20-1; j_gene: TRBJ1-1; d_gene: .; CDR3aa: CSAPDPPLRTEAFF; CDR3nt: TGCAGTGCCCCCGACCCCCCATTGAGGACTGAAGCTTTCTTT
abundance: many; v_gene: TRBV29-1; j_gene: TRBJ2-5; d_gene: .; CDR3aa: CSSGGQGVVGETQYF; CDR3nt: TGCAGCTCAGGGGGGCAGGGGGTAGTAGGAGAGACCCAGTACTTC
abundance: many; v_gene: TRBV5-5; j_gene: TRBJ2-5; d_gene: TRBD2; CDR3aa: CASSLGRLAGETQYF; CDR3nt: TGTGCCAGCAGCTTGGGACGTCTAGCGGGAGAGACCCAGTACTTC
abundance: .; v_gene: TRBV7-9; j_gene: TRBJ2-5; d_gene: TRBD1; CDR3aa: CASSRLTGGSETQYF; CDR3nt: TGTGCCAGCAGCCGTTTGACAGGGGGCAGTGAGACCCAGTACTTC
abundance: .; v_gene: TRBV12-3/TRBV12-4; j_gene: TRBJ2-5; d_gene: .; CDR3aa: CASTTVSWGLGETQYF; CDR3nt: TGTGCCAGCACCACAGTTTCTTGGGGGCTTGGGGAGACCCAGTACTTC
abundance: .; v_gene: TRBV24-1; j_gene: TRBJ2-5; d_gene: .; CDR3aa: CATSETSFETQYF; CDR3nt: TGTGCCACCAGTGAGACTAGTTTTGAGACCCAGTACTTC
abundance: few; v_gene: TRBV6-5; j_gene: TRBJ2-2; d_gene: .; CDR3aa: CASSYGLANTGELFF; CDR3nt: TGTGCCAGCAGTTACGGGCTAGCGAACACCGGGGAGCTGTTTTTT
abundance: few; v_gene: TRBV2; j_gene: TRBJ1-2; d_gene: TRBD1; CDR3aa: CASTQRGRSDGYTF; CDR3nt: TGTGCCAGCACCCAGAGGGGGCGGTCAGATGGCTACACCTTC
abundance: many; v_gene: TRBV9; j_gene: TRBJ2-7; d_gene: TRBD2; CDR3aa: CASSVGSGGLYEQYF; CDR3nt: TGTGCCAGCAGCGTAGGGAGCGGGGGTCTCTACGAGCAGTACTTC
abundance: many; v_gene: TRBV5-1; j_gene: TRBJ1-1; d_gene: .; CDR3aa: CASSSDWVYGSEAFF; CDR3nt: TGCGCCAGCAGCTCGGACTGGGTTTATGGGTCTGAAGCTTTCTTT
abundance: many; v_gene: TRBV11-2; j_gene: TRBJ2-7; d_gene: .; CDR3aa: CASSLGVGASVSYEQYF; CDR3nt: TGTGCCAGCAGCTTAGGAGTAGGGGCCTCCGTTTCCTACGAGCAGTACTTC
abundance: few; v_gene: TRBV9; j_gene: TRBJ2-3; d_gene: .; CDR3aa: CASSPAPSTDTQYF; CDR3nt: TGTGCCAGCAGCCCGGCCCCTAGCACAGATACGCAGTATTTT